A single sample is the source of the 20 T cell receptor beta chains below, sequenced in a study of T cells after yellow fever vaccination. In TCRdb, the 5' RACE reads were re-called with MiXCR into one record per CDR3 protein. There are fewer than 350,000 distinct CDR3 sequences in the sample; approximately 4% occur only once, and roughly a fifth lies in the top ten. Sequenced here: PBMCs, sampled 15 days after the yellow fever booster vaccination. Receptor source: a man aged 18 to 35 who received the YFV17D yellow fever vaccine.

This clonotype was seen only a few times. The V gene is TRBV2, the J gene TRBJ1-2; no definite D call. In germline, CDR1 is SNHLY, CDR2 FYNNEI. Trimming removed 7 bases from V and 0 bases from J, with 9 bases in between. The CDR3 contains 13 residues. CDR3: CASTISANYGYTF. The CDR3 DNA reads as TGTGCCAGCACCATATCTGCTAACTATGGCTACACCTTC. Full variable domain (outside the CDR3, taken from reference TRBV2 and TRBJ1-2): EPEVTQTPSHQVTQMGQEVILRCVPISNHLYFYWYRQILGQKVEFLVSFYNNEISEKSEIFDDQFSVERPDGSNFTLKIRSTKLEDSAMYFCASTISANYGYTFGSGTRLTVV.

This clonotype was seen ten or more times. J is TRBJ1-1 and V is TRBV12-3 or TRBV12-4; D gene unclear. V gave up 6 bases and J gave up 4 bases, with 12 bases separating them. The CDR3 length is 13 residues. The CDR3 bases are TGTGCCAGCAGCCAGGCAATGAGCACTGAAGCTTTCTTT. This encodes CASSQAMSTEAFF.

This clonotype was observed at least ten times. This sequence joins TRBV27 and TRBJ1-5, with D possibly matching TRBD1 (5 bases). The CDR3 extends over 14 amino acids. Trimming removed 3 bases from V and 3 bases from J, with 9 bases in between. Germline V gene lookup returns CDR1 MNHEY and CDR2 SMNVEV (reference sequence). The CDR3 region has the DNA TGTGCCAGCAGTTTTGGGGCAGCCAATCAGCCCCAGCATTTT. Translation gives CASSFGAANQPQHF.

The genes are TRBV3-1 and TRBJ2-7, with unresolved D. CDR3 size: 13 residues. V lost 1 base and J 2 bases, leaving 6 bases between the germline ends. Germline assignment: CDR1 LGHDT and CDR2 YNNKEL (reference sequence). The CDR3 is CASSQASTYEQYF. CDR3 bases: TGTGCCAGCAGCCAAGCCAGCACCTACGAGCAGTACTTC.

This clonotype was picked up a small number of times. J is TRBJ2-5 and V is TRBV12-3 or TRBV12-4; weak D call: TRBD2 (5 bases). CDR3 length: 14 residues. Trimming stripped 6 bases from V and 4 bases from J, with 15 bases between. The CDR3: CASSPEGWGETQYF. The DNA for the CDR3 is TGTGCCAGCAGCCCTGAGGGTTGGGGAGAGACCCAGTACTTC.

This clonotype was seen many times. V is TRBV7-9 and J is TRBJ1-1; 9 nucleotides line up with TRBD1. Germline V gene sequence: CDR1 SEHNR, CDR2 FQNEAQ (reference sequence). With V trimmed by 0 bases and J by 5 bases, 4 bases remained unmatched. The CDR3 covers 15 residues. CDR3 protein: CASSLADRGGTEAFF. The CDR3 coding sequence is TGTGCCAGCAGCTTAGCGGACAGGGGAGGGACTGAAGCTTTCTTT.

The DNA of the CDR3 is TGCGCCAGCAGCCAAGAGGCGTACCAAGAGACCCAGTACTTC. Encoded protein: CASSQEAYQETQYF. The genes are TRBV4-1 and TRBJ2-5, with unresolved D. V was trimmed by 0 bases and J by 0 bases, leaving 5 bases between them. Germline CDR1 reads MGHRA; CDR2 reads YSYEKL. The CDR3 runs to 14 residues.

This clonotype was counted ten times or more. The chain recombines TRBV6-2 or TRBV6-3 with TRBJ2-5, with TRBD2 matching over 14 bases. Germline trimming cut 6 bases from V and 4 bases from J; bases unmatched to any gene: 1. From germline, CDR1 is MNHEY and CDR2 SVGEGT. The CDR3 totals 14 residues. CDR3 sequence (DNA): TGTGCCAGCAGGACTAGCGGGGGGGCAGAGACCCAGTACTTC. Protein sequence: CASRTSGGAETQYF.

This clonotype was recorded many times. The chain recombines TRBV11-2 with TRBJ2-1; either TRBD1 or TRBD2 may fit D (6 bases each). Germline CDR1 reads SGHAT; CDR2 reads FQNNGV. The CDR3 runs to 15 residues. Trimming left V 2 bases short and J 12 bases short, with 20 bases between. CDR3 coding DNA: TGTGCCAGCAGCTTAACGGGGGCCTCACATCTCGGGCAGTTCTTC. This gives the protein CASSLTGASHLGQFF.

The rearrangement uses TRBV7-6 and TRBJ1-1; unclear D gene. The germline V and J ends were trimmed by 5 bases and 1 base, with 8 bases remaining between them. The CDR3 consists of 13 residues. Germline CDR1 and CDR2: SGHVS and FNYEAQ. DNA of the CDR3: TGTGCCAGCAGCATGGACGGGAACACTGAAGCTTTCTTT. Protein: CASSMDGNTEAFF. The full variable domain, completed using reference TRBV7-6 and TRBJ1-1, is GAGVSQSPRYKVTKRGQDVALRCDPISGHVSLYWYRQALGQGPEFLTYFNYEAQQDKSGLPNDRFSAERPEGSISTLTIQRTEQRDSAMYRCASSMDGNTEAFFGQGTRLTVV.

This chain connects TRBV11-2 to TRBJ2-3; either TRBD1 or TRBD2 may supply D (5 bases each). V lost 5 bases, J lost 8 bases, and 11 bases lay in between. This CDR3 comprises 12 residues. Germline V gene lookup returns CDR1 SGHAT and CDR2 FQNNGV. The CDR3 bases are TGTGCCAGCAGCCGGGCTGGGGGTACGCAGTATTTT. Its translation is CASSRAGGTQYF. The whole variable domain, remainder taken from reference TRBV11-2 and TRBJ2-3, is EAGVAQSPRYKIIEKRQSVAFWCNPISGHATLYWYQQILGQGPKLLIQFQNNGVVDDSQLPKDRFSAERLKGVDSTLKIQPAKLEDSAVYLCASSRAGGTQYFGPGTRLTVL.

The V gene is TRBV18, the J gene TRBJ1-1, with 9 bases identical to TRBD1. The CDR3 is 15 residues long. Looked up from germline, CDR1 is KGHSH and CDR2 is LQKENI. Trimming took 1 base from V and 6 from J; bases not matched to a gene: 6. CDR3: CASSPLLTGGSEAFF. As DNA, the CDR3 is TGTGCCAGCTCACCACTACTTACAGGGGGCTCTGAAGCTTTCTTT.

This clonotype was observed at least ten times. The CDR3 DNA reads TGCGCCAGCACCCGGGACGCGGGCTATGGCTACACCTTC. Protein product: CASTRDAGYGYTF. V and J are TRBV5-1 and TRBJ1-2; TRBD1 might be the D (5 bases). V lost 6 bases, J lost 4 bases, and 13 bases lay in between. The germline V gene has CDR1 SGHRS and CDR2 YFSETQ. The length of the CDR3 is 13 residues.

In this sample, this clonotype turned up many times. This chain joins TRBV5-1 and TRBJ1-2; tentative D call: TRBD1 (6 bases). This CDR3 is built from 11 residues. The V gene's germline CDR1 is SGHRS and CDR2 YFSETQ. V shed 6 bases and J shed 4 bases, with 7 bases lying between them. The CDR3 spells CASTDSYGYTF. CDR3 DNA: TGCGCCAGCACGGACAGCTATGGCTACACCTTC.

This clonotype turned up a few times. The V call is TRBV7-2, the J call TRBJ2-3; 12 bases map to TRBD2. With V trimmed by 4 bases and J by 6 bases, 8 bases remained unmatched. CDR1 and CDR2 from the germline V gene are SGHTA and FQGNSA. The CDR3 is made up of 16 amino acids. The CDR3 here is CASSSLAGGPGDTQYF. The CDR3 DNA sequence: TGTGCCAGCAGCTCTCTAGCGGGGGGGCCGGGTGATACGCAGTATTTT.

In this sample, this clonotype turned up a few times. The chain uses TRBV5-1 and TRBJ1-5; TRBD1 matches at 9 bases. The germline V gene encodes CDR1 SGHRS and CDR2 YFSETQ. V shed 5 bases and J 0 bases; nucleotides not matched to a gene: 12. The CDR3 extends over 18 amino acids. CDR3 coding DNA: TGCGCCAGCAGTCCCAGGGGACAGGGTGAGGATAGCAATCAGCCCCAGCATTTT. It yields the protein CASSPRGQGEDSNQPQHF.

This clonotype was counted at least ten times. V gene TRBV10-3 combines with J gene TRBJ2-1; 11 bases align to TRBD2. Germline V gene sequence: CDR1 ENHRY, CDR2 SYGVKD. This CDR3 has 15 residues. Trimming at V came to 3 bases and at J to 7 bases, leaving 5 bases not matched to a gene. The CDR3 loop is CAISEGLAGGNEQFF. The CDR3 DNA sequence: TGTGCCATCAGTGAAGGGCTAGCGGGGGGAAATGAGCAGTTCTTC.

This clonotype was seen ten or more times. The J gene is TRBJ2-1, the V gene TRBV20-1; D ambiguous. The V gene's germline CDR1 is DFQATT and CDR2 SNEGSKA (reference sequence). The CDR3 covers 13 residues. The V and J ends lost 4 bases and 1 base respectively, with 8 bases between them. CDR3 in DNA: TGCAGTGCTATGGGCCCTTCCTACAATGAGCAGTTCTTC. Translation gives CSAMGPSYNEQFF.

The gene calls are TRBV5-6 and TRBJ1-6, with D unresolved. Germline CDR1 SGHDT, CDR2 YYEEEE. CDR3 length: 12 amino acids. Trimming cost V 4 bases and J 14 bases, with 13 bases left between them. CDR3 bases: TGTGCCAGCAGCCGGCCCCCCATGGCCCTCCACTTT. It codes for CASSRPPMALHF. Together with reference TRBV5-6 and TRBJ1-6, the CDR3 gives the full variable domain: DAGVTQSPTHLIKTRGQQVTLRCSPKSGHDTVSWYQQALGQGPQFIFQYYEEEERQRGNFPDRFSGHQFPNYSSELNVNALLLGDSALYLCASSRPPMALHFGNGTRLTVT.

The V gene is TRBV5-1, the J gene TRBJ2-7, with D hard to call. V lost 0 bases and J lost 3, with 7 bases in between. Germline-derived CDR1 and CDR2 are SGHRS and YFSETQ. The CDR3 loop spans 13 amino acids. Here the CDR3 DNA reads TGCGCCAGCAGCTTGGGTCAGAACTACGAGCAGTACTTC. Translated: CASSLGQNYEQYF. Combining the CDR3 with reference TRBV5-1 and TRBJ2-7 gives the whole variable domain KAGVTQTPRYLIKTRGQQVTLSCSPISGHRSVSWYQQTPGQGLQFLFEYFSETQRNKGNFPGRFSGRQFSNSRSEMNVSTLELGDSALYLCASSLGQNYEQYFGPGTRLTVT.